This TCR beta chain was profiled in a study of metastatic and nonmetastatic thyroid tumors (dated by TCRdb to the early 2020s). About the study as a whole: Repertoires from peripheral blood and from tumor or nodule tissue samples of malignant and benign thyroid patients were compared.

The library was produced with PCR. The sequencing machine was an Illumina HiSeq 4000. High-throughput sequencing was used to profile the CDR3 region of the TCR beta-chain in every patient. The paper's data handling went like this. The researchers built a classifier to tell apart papillary thyroid cancer patients with distant metastasis, based on CDR3 differences among clinicopathological groups. The Shannon index was used to measure repertoire diversity, and the Morisita-Horn index was used to measure how similar tumor and blood repertoires were. TCRdb trimmed the raw reads at Q25, called clones with MiXCR and kept productive beta chains. None of the V and J calls come from the authors' own analysis; TCRdb made them. Recorded for this sample are some 19,000 clones; roughly 25% of them occurred a single time. The top ten constitute about 3.5% of the sample. The full study reports these points: In both blood and tumor samples, malignant tumors were reported to have significantly higher TCR beta diversity than benign nodules.

A remark on this clone: The antigen it binds to is not known. Base qualities are not provided; no much larger clone lies one nucleotide away.

Before undergoing thyroid surgery, none of the patients had been given any kind of treatment. Using T-cell receptor beta sequencing, the study looked back at clinical samples from patients collected from about 2011 to 2018. The sample consisted of blood. The clonotype originates from a male donor with papillary thyroid cancer or a benign thyroid nodule (not recorded which). Some clones in this sample may be carry-over from other donors' samples.

The CDR3 reads CASSQDGGLNEQYF. The base sequence is TGCGCCAGCAGCCAAGACGGGGGGTTAAACGAGCAGTACTTC. The rearranged chain carries TRBV4-1 and TRBJ2-7, and 7 junction bases match TRBD2. V has 0 bases trimmed and J has 5 bases trimmed; junction bases matching no gene number 4. The germline V gene yields MGHRA for CDR1 and YSYEKL for CDR2. The CDR3, from cysteine to phenylalanine, totals 14 residues. Here the CDR3 DNA is all that survives: 42 bases in frame from base 1.